One and the same sample provided the 25 T cell receptor beta chains below, sequenced in a study of early T cells in non-severe SARS-CoV-2 infection. From the 5' RACE reads, TCRdb called clonotypes with MiXCR, one entry per CDR3 protein. The sample includes some 85,000 distinct CDR3 sequences, around 13% of them seen just once. Sequences were obtained from whole blood. The receptor set was obtained from an adult who was a healthcare worker with PCR-confirmed SARS-CoV-2 infection or an uninfected control (not recorded which).

This clonotype has at least ten counts. The CDR3 spells CSVEGGGYYNEQFF. CDR3 DNA: TGCAGCGTTGAAGGCGGGGGCTACTACAATGAGCAGTTCTTC. The chain recombines TRBV29-1 with TRBJ2-1; D may be TRBD2 (7 bases). This CDR3 contains 14 residues. Trimming cost V 1 base and J 3 bases, with 10 bases left between them. Germline CDR1 reads SQVTM; CDR2 reads ANQGSEA.

This chain links TRBV10-3 with TRBJ2-2; D gene ambiguous. CDR1 is ENHRY and CDR2 is SYGVKD in the germline V gene. V was clipped by 10 bases and J by 6 bases, with 15 bases between them. The CDR3 spans 13 residues. This chain's CDR3 is CATATRSAGELFF. CDR3 bases: TGTGCCACCGCGACCCGATCGGCCGGGGAGCTGTTTTTT.

This clonotype was seen once. V is TRBV9 and J is TRBJ1-1, with D unclear. Germline CDR1 is SGDLS and CDR2 is YYNGEE. V lost 7 bases and J lost 6, with 16 bases in between. The length of the CDR3 is 13 residues. For the CDR3, the DNA is TGTGCCAGCGGGCCGTCTATACACGCTGAAGCTTTCTTT. This sequence encodes CASGPSIHAEAFF. Full variable domain (missing parts from reference TRBV9 and TRBJ1-1): DSGVTQTPKHLITATGQRVTLRCSPRSGDLSVYWYQQSLDQGLQFLIQYYNGEERAKGNILERFSAQQFPDLHSELNLSSLELGDSALYFCASGPSIHAEAFFGQGTRLTVV.

This clonotype has more than one count but fewer than ten. V gene TRBV6-2 or TRBV6-3 combines with J gene TRBJ2-7, with a weak D call TRBD1 (7 bases). The CDR3 consists of 14 residues. The V and J ends lost 3 bases and 6 bases respectively, with 15 bases between them. The V gene's germline CDR1 is MNHEY and CDR2 SVGEGT. CDR3 DNA sequence: TGTGCCAGCAGTTATGGAGGGGGCTATGTCGAGCAGTACTTC. It yields the protein CASSYGGGYVEQYF.

This clonotype was recorded a few times. V is TRBV3-1 and J is TRBJ2-7; D not certain. CDR1 and CDR2 (germline): LGHDT, YNNKEL (reference sequence). The length of the CDR3 is 12 residues. The V and J ends lost 3 bases and 2 bases respectively, with 5 bases between them. The CDR3 here is CASSHDTYEQYF. DNA of the CDR3: TGTGCCAGCAGCCATGACACCTACGAGCAGTACTTC.

This clonotype appeared once. Germline and junction disagree at one end, which may indicate a read error. CDR3 loop: CSAEKSGGTEAFF. DNA for the CDR3: TGCAGCGCTGAAAAATCAGGGGGCACTGAAGCTTTCTTT. The genes are TRBV29-1 and TRBJ1-1, with 7 bases fitting TRBD1. CDR1 is SQVTM and CDR2 is ANQGSEA in the germline V gene. CDR3 length: 13 amino acids.

This clonotype came up a few times. V and J are TRBV30 and TRBJ1-5; TRBD1 is a possible D gene (5 bases). The V end lost 0 bases, the J end lost 4 bases, and 10 bases lay between the germline ends. CDR1 and CDR2 (germline): GTSNPN, SVGIG (reference sequence). The CDR3 is 14 residues long. CDR3 residues: CAWSVRGYNQPQHF. As DNA, the CDR3 is TGTGCCTGGAGTGTGAGGGGTTATAATCAGCCCCAGCATTTT. Using reference TRBV30 and TRBJ1-5 for the parts outside the CDR3, the full variable domain is SQTIHQWPATLVQPVGSPLSLECTVEGTSNPNLYWYRQAAGRGLQLLFYSVGIGQISSEVPQNLSASRPQDRQFILSSKKLLLSDSGFYLCAWSVRGYNQPQHFGDGTRLSIL.

This clonotype has at least ten counts. CDR3 loop: CASGTNQETQYF. DNA of the CDR3: TGTGCCAGCGGGACGAACCAAGAGACCCAGTACTTC. The gene calls are TRBV12-3 or TRBV12-4 and TRBJ2-5, with D possibly called TRBD1 or TRBD2 (5 bases each). The V end lost 8 bases, the J end lost 0 bases, and 7 bases lay between the germline ends. The CDR3 has 12 amino acids.

This clonotype was seen only a few times. The V call is TRBV15, the J call TRBJ2-3, with D perhaps TRBD2 (5 bases). The CDR3 has 14 residues. Per the germline V gene, CDR1 is LNHNV and CDR2 is YYDKDF (reference sequence). Trimming removed 0 bases at V and 3 bases at J, with 7 bases between. In DNA form, the CDR3 reads TGTGCCACCAGCAGAGACACTAGGACAGATACGCAGTATTTT. The encoded protein is CATSRDTRTDTQYF.

The chain couples TRBV20-1 to TRBJ1-5, with a possible D match to TRBD1 (6 bases). V lost 6 bases, J lost 2 bases, and 11 bases lay in between. Looked up from germline, CDR1 is DFQATT and CDR2 is SNEGSKA (reference sequence). The CDR3 runs to 13 residues. CDR3 amino acids: CSALAGGNQPQHF. The CDR3 coding sequence is TGCAGTGCCCTCGCAGGGGGCAATCAGCCCCAGCATTTT.

V gene TRBV5-1 combines with J gene TRBJ1-1; tentatively, D is TRBD1 (5 bases). With 5 bases removed from V and 3 bases from J, the gap between germline ends came to 14 bases. Looked up from germline, CDR1 is SGHRS and CDR2 is YFSETQ. This CDR3 is 14 amino acids long. DNA for the CDR3: TGCGCCAGCAGTCCCGGGCAGGGAGACACTGAAGCTTTCTTT. Translation: CASSPGQGDTEAFF.

CDR3 sequence reads: CSVDGPTGAGELFF. DNA for the CDR3: TGCAGCGTTGATGGACCTACGGGGGCCGGGGAGCTGTTTTTT. This chain joins TRBV29-1 and TRBJ2-2; TRBD2 is a possible D gene (6 bases). The V gene's germline CDR1 is SQVTM and CDR2 ANQGSEA. The CDR3 spans 14 residues. The V and J ends lost 3 bases and 6 bases respectively, with 14 bases between them.

Ten or more counts support this clonotype. In DNA form, the CDR3 reads TGTGCCAGCAGCCAGTGGACAGGGGGCGCATCGGGAAACACCATATATTTT. Translation: CASSQWTGGASGNTIYF. The V and J genes are TRBV3-1 and TRBJ1-3; TRBD1 matches 11 bases. The CDR3 loop spans 17 amino acids. Germline-derived CDR1 and CDR2 are LGHDT and YNNKEL (reference sequence). V gave up 3 bases and J gave up 4 bases; unmatched junction bases: 8.

There are a few counts of this clonotype. This chain uses TRBV18 with TRBJ1-1; 9 bases line up with TRBD1. CDR1 is KGHSH, CDR2 LQKENI, per germline. The CDR3 sequence is 15 residues long. Trimming cost V 4 bases and J 1 base; bases outside gene matches: 4. CDR3 in DNA: TGTGCCAGCTCACAACTACAGGGGGCGAACACTGAAGCTTTCTTT. Translating it yields CASSQLQGANTEAFF.

This sequence joins TRBV5-1 and TRBJ2-2, with no clear D. Trimming took 4 bases from V and 4 from J, leaving 14 bases between them. The CDR3 covers 15 residues. CDR1 is SGHRS, CDR2 YFSETQ, per germline. The CDR3 here is CASSPPSRSTGELFF. The CDR3 DNA is TGCGCCAGCAGCCCGCCTTCTCGCTCCACCGGGGAGCTGTTTTTT.

The chain recombines TRBV9 with TRBJ1-2; D gene uncertain. Per the germline V gene, CDR1 is SGDLS and CDR2 is YYNGEE. V was trimmed by 7 bases and J by 4 bases, leaving 14 bases between them. The CDR3 has 13 amino acids. For the CDR3, the DNA is TGTGCCAGCGCCACCCGCGGCGCCTATGGCTACACCTTC. It is translated as CASATRGAYGYTF.

There are many counts of this clonotype. This rearrangement joins TRBV11-2 to TRBJ2-2; D remains ambiguous. This CDR3 region has 12 residues. CDR1 is SGHAT and CDR2 is FQNNGV in the germline V gene. V was clipped by 3 bases and J by 5 bases, with 4 bases between them. Here the CDR3 reads CASSFLTGELFF. The CDR3 nucleotides read TGTGCCAGCAGCTTCTTGACCGGGGAGCTGTTTTTT.

The V call is TRBV5-1, the J call TRBJ1-1; D is ambiguous. The CDR3 is made up of 15 amino acids. Germline V gene data show CDR1 as SGHRS and CDR2 as YFSETQ. Trimming took 0 bases from V and 2 from J, leaving 11 bases between them. The CDR3 nucleotides read TGCGCCAGCAGCTTGGCCGGCAGCCCTAACACTGAAGCTTTCTTT. Its protein product is CASSLAGSPNTEAFF.

This clonotype was seen many times. The V gene is TRBV2, the J gene TRBJ1-2; no reliable D call. Germline-derived CDR1 and CDR2 are SNHLY and FYNNEI. The CDR3 sequence is 13 residues long. V was pared by 6 bases and J by 6 bases, with 14 bases between. CDR3 loop: CASRVDISDGYTF. CDR3 in DNA: TGTGCCAGCAGGGTTGACATATCAGATGGCTACACCTTC.

The J gene is TRBJ1-4, the V gene TRBV4-2; D possibly corresponds to TRBD1 (5 bases). The CDR3 is 16 residues long. From germline, CDR1 is LGHNA and CDR2 YNFKEQ. V lost 2 bases, J lost 6 bases, and 16 bases lay in between. The CDR3 sequence: CASSQNSAGRYEKLFF. In DNA, the CDR3 is TGTGCCAGCAGCCAAAATTCGGCGGGGCGGTATGAAAAACTGTTTTTT.

This clonotype was found many times. V and J are TRBV19 and TRBJ2-3; 7 nucleotides agree with TRBD1. The CDR3 is 14 residues long. The germline V gene has CDR1 LNHDA and CDR2 SQIVND (reference sequence). The CDR3 region is CASRGQAFTDTQYF. CDR3 sequence (DNA): TGTGCTAGCCGAGGACAGGCGTTCACAGATACGCAGTATTTT.

This clonotype came up many times. The chain couples TRBV5-4 to TRBJ2-4; D remains unclear. From germline, CDR1 is SGHNT and CDR2 YYREEE (reference sequence). The CDR3 is made up of 15 amino acids. V lost 2 bases, J lost 0 bases, and 9 bases lay in between. CDR3 sequence: CASSLQNLAKNIQYF. The CDR3 bases are TGTGCCAGCAGCTTACAGAATCTAGCCAAAAACATTCAGTACTTC.

This clonotype has just a few counts. J is TRBJ2-1 and V is TRBV9; unclear D gene. V dropped 2 bases and J dropped 0 bases, with 3 bases sitting between them. The germline CDR1 and CDR2 sequences are SGDLS and YYNGEE. CDR3 length: 13 residues. CDR3 nucleotide sequence: TGTGCCAGCAGCGTTACCTCCTACAATGAGCAGTTCTTC. Its translation: CASSVTSYNEQFF.

This clonotype came up many times. The chain is built from TRBV7-9 and TRBJ1-1, with a tentative D call TRBD1 (5 bases). This CDR3 spans 15 amino acids. Trimming left V 1 base short and J 1 base short, with 10 bases between. Germline assignment: CDR1 SEHNR and CDR2 FQNEAQ (reference sequence). For the CDR3, the DNA is TGTGCCAGCAGCTTAGGTGGACACAGGAACACTGAAGCTTTCTTT. It yields the protein CASSLGGHRNTEAFF.

The table lists this clonotype with many counts. The rearrangement joins TRBV7-9 to TRBJ1-4, with a weak D call TRBD1 (5 bases). Between the trimmed V and J ends, which lost 8 bases and 6 bases, there was a span of 19 bases. This CDR3 is 15 amino acids long. The germline gives CDR1 SEHNR, CDR2 FQNEAQ (reference sequence). Here the CDR3 DNA reads TGTGCCAGCCGTTTCGGGGGAGGTACTTATGAAAAACTGTTTTTT. Translation gives CASRFGGGTYEKLFF. Filled out from reference TRBV7-9 and TRBJ1-4, the complete variable domain reads DTGVSQNPRHKITKRGQNVTFRCDPISEHNRLYWYRQTLGQGPEFLTYFQNEAQLEKSRLLSDRFSAERPKGSFSTLEIQRTEQGDSAMYLCASRFGGGTYEKLFFGSGTQLSVL.